Below are 21 T cell receptor beta chains sequenced from a single sample in a study of blood T cell repertoires in COVID-19. Assay: immunoSEQ multiplex PCR; the TCRdb copy retains only in-frame clones and omits some. This sample has 60,000 to 85,000 clones, with under 95% found just once. Sample: peripheral blood. These receptors came from a man in his fifties or sixties with acute or convalescent COVID-19.

The chain couples TRBV27 to TRBJ2-1; 8 bases are a match to TRBD1. Germline V CDR1 and CDR2: MNHEY, SMNVEV (reference sequence). V lost 2 bases to trimming and J lost 2 bases; unmatched junction nucleotides: 5. This CDR3 has 16 residues. This CDR3 is CASSLRGQEPYNEQFF. DNA for the CDR3: TGTGCCAGCAGTTTACGGGGACAGGAGCCCTACAATGAGCAGTTCTTC.

This rearrangement joins TRBV7-2 to TRBJ1-1; 10 bases are a match to TRBD1. With 6 bases clipped from V and 5 bases from J, the junction kept 3 bases outside the gene matches. The CDR3 has 13 residues. From germline, CDR1 is SGHTA and CDR2 FQGNSA. CDR3 bases: TGTGCCAGCAGAGACAGGGGGCGAACTGAAGCTTTCTTT. Its protein is CASRDRGRTEAFF.

The gene calls are TRBV6-5 and TRBJ1-3; possibly TRBD1 for D (6 bases). CDR3 length equals 15 residues. In germline, CDR1 is MNHEY, CDR2 SVGAGI. The V end lost 4 bases, the J end lost 8 bases, and 18 bases lay between the germline ends. The CDR3 nucleotides read TGTGCCAGCAGTTTAAGACTGGGGACACGATACACCATATATTTT. It yields the protein CASSLRLGTRYTIYF.

The V and J genes are TRBV13 and TRBJ2-7; 9 nucleotides agree with TRBD2. CDR1 and CDR2 (germline): PRHDT, FYEKMQ (reference sequence). The CDR3 loop spans 14 amino acids. J was trimmed by 3 bases and V by 3 bases; bases with no gene match: 3. The CDR3 region is CASSLGRGGYEQYV. The CDR3 nucleotides are TGTGCCAGCAGCTTGGGGCGGGGGGGCTACGAGCAGTACGTC.

V usage is TRBV7-9 and J usage is TRBJ2-2, with D unclear. This CDR3 spans 14 amino acids. Germline CDR1 and CDR2: SEHNR and FQNEAQ (reference sequence). Between the trimmed V and J ends, which lost 2 bases and 4 bases, there was a span of 8 bases. CDR3 region: CASSLPRVTGELFF. Here the CDR3 DNA reads TGTGCCAGCAGCTTACCCCGTGTCACCGGGGAGCTGTTTTTT.

Only one count was recorded for this clone. The rearrangement links TRBV5-8 to TRBJ2-7; D is possibly TRBD2 (6 bases). CDR3 size: 14 residues. V was pared by 3 bases and J by 5 bases, with 15 bases between. The germline CDR1 and CDR2 sequences are SGHTS and YDEGEE. DNA of the CDR3: TGTGCCAGCAGCTACACTAGCTCGGGGAACGAGCAGTACTTC. Translating gives CASSYTSSGNEQYF.

The chain links TRBV4-1 to TRBJ2-3, with D unclear. The ends were cut back, 0 bases at V and 2 bases at J, with 9 bases in the middle. This CDR3 contains 15 residues. The germline CDR1 and CDR2 sequences are MGHRA and YSYEKL. This CDR3 is CASSQEARLTDTQYF. CDR3 in DNA: TGCGCCAGCAGCCAAGAGGCCCGACTCACAGATACGCAGTATTTT.

This chain links TRBV20-1 with TRBJ2-7; maybe TRBD2 (5 bases). This CDR3 has 14 residues. In germline, CDR1 is DFQATT, CDR2 SNEGSKA (reference sequence). Between the trimmed V and J ends, which lost 3 bases and 2 bases, there was a span of 14 bases. In nucleotides, the CDR3 is TGCAGTGCTAGTCCGGGCCGGGGTACCTACGAGCAGTACGTC. The encoded protein is CSASPGRGTYEQYV.

V gene TRBV28 combines with J gene TRBJ1-4; the D is unclear. V gave up 6 bases and J gave up 5 bases, with 10 bases separating them. Germline assignment: CDR1 MDHEN and CDR2 SYDVKM. The CDR3 totals 13 residues. CDR3 bases: TGTGCCAGCAGGCGGGCCCGCAATGAAAAACTGTTTTTT. It encodes CASRRARNEKLFF.

The V and J genes are TRBV28 and TRBJ1-2; the match to TRBD1 covers 7 bases. Germline CDR1 is MDHEN and CDR2 is SYDVKM. Trimming took 5 bases from V and 1 from J; bases not matched to a gene: 13. The CDR3 contains 17 residues. CDR3 amino acids: CASSPGGFNSFNYGYTF. The DNA of the CDR3 is TGTGCCAGCAGTCCAGGGGGATTCAACAGTTTTAACTATGGCTACACCTTC.

J is TRBJ1-6 and V is TRBV10-1, with D maybe TRBD1 (5 bases). Looked up from germline, CDR1 is WNHNN and CDR2 is SYGVQD (reference sequence). Deletions cut 2 bases from V and 7 bases from J, with 6 bases between. CDR3 length: 13 amino acids. The CDR3 DNA reads TGCGCCAGCAGTGAGGGGGGGAATTCACCCCTCCACTTT. Its protein is CASSEGGNSPLHF.

In its sample, this clone was seen a few times. The rearrangement uses TRBV5-1 and TRBJ2-2; a weak D match, TRBD2 (6 bases). V lost 3 bases, J lost 4 bases, and 10 bases lay in between. Looked up from germline, CDR1 is SGHRS and CDR2 is YFSETQ. This CDR3 is built from 14 residues. The CDR3, as DNA: TGCGCCAGCAGCTATGGGACTCCCACCGGGGAGCTGTTTTTT. Protein sequence: CASSYGTPTGELFF.

This sequence joins TRBV6-2 or TRBV6-3 and TRBJ1-5; 12 nucleotides align to TRBD1. Germline V gene lookup returns CDR1 MNHEY and CDR2 SVGEGT. The length of the CDR3 is 16 residues. J lost 2 bases, V lost 5 bases, and 4 bases had no gene match. CDR3 nucleotide sequence: TGTGCCAGCAGTCGGGGACAGGGGGCAGGCAATCAGCCCCAGCATTTT. Its translation is CASSRGQGAGNQPQHF.

The chain's CDR3 is CASSLGGGTADTQYF. CDR3 nucleotides: TGTGCCAGCAGCTTAGGGGGGGGAACCGCAGATACGCAGTATTTT. The chain couples TRBV5-4 to TRBJ2-3, with D possibly TRBD2 on 7 matching bases. The V and J ends lost 2 bases and 4 bases respectively, with 14 bases between them. The CDR3 has 15 amino acids. The germline V gene has CDR1 SGHNT and CDR2 YYREEE (reference sequence).

This rearrangement joins TRBV5-6 to TRBJ2-7; 7 bases agree with TRBD1. V dropped 3 bases and J dropped 2; count of bases not matched to a gene: 5. The CDR3 is made up of 14 amino acids. Germline values: CDR1 SGHDT, CDR2 YYEEEE. Written as DNA, the CDR3 is TGTGCCAGCAGCTCCGGGACAGCCCCCTACGAGCAGTACTTC. This codes for CASSSGTAPYEQYF.

The chain employs TRBV7-9 and TRBJ2-1; 9 nucleotides align to TRBD2. CDR1 is SEHNR, CDR2 FQNEAQ, per germline (reference sequence). CDR3 size: 18 residues. V lost 4 bases to trimming and J lost 5 bases; unmatched junction nucleotides: 15. CDR3 region: CASSSRVGSSGDNNEQFF. DNA of the CDR3: TGTGCCAGCAGCTCTAGGGTTGGTTCTAGCGGGGATAACAATGAGCAGTTCTTC.

This clone has only a few counts. The chain employs TRBV6-6 and TRBJ1-5; TRBD1 aligns across 7 bases. Trimming took 5 bases from V and 9 from J; bases not matched to a gene: 13. CDR1 and CDR2 (germline): MNHNY, SVGAGI (reference sequence). The CDR3 spans 15 residues. CDR3 residues: CASSQGVTPIPPQHF. CDR3 coding DNA: TGTGCCAGCAGTCAGGGGGTCACCCCGATCCCGCCCCAGCATTTT.

The CDR3 sequence: CASSLAGRGSNIQYF. Written as DNA, the CDR3 is TGTGCCAGCAGCTTAGCGGGGCGGGGGTCAAACATTCAGTACTTC. This rearrangement joins TRBV7-2 to TRBJ2-4; TRBD2 matches at 7 bases. V shed 0 bases, J shed 6 bases, and the junction held 5 bases outside the gene matches. In germline, CDR1 is SGHTA, CDR2 FQGNSA. The CDR3 runs 15 residues.

This chain joins TRBV5-1 and TRBJ1-5; 11 bases align to TRBD1. V shed 4 bases and J 7 bases; nucleotides not matched to a gene: 7. CDR1 and CDR2 (germline): SGHRS, YFSETQ. CDR3 length equals 15 residues. The CDR3 sequence: CASSPAGDRGQPQHF. CDR3 nucleotide sequence: TGCGCCAGCAGCCCGGCGGGGGACAGGGGGCAGCCCCAGCATTTT.

The J gene is TRBJ2-5, the V gene TRBV18; TRBD1 aligns across 9 bases. The V gene end was trimmed by 3 bases and the J gene end by 4 bases; junction bases not matched to a gene: 6. The CDR3 totals 15 residues. Germline V gene data show CDR1 as KGHSH and CDR2 as LQKENI. Here the CDR3 DNA reads TGTGCCAGCTCACCTAGGACAGGGGTGGCAGAGACCCAGTACTTC. Its protein product is CASSPRTGVAETQYF. Full variable domain (remainder filled in from reference TRBV18 and TRBJ2-5): NAGVMQNPRHLVRRRGQEARLRCSPMKGHSHVYWYRQLPEEGLKFMVYLQKENIIDESGMPKERFSAEFPKEGPSILRIQQVVRGDSAAYFCASSPRTGVAETQYFGPGTRLLVL.

This clone was seen a single time. The rearrangement uses TRBV28 and TRBJ2-7, with 8 bases fitting TRBD2. The germline V gene encodes CDR1 MDHEN and CDR2 SYDVKM. The CDR3 spans 16 residues. V lost 2 bases and J lost 0; bases outside the gene matches: 6. This CDR3 reads CASSLGGAGVSYEQYF. The CDR3 nucleotides are TGTGCCAGCAGTTTAGGGGGAGCGGGAGTCTCCTACGAGCAGTACTTC.